This record covers a single T cell receptor (beta chain). The entry originates in a study of blood T cell repertoires in COVID-19. Study summary: The United States, Italy and Spain were the sources of the acute and convalescent COVID-19 samples.

Profiled with immunoSEQ multiplex PCR; TCRdb holds only in-frame clones, not every one. The table shows 200,000 to 250,000 clones, with 83% occurring only once. One Seattle source followed patients from active infection through their disease course. V shed 5 bases and J 0 bases; nucleotides not matched to a gene: 3. The CDR3 is made up of 14 amino acids. Germline CDR1 SGHAT, CDR2 FQDESV (reference sequence). The sample consisted of peripheral blood. The rearrangement links TRBV11-1 to TRBJ1-1; 7 bases line up with TRBD1. The receptor's source is a woman aged 30 to 39 with COVID-19, enrolled during active disease. CDR3 coding DNA: TGTGCCAGCAGCCGGGACAGTCTGAACACTGAAGCTTTCTTT. Its translation: CASSRDSLNTEAFF.